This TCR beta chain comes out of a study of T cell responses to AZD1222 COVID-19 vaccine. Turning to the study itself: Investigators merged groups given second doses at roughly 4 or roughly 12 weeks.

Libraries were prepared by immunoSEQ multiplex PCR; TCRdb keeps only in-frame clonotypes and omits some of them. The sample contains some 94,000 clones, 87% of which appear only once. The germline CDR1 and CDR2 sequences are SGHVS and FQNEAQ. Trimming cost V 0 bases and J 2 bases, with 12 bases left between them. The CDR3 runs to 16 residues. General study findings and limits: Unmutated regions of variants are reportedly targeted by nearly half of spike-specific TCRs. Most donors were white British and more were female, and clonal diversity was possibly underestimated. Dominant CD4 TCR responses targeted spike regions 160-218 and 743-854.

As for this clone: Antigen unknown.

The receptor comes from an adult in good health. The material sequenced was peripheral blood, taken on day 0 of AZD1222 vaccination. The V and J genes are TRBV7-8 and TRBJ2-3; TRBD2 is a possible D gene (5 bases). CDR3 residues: CASSLARIAPTDTQYF. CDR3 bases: TGTGCCAGCAGCTTAGCTAGGATAGCGCCCACAGATACGCAGTATTTT.